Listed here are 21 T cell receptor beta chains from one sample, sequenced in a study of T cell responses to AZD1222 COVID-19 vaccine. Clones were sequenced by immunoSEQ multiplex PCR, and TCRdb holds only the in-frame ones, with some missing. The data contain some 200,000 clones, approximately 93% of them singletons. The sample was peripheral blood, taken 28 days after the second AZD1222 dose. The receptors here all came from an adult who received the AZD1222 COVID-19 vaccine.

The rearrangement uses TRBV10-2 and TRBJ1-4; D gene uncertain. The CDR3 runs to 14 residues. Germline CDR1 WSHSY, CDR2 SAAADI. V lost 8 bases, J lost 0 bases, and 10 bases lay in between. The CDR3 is CASGTHATNEKLFF. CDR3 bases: TGCGCCAGCGGAACACACGCAACTAATGAAAAACTGTTTTTT.

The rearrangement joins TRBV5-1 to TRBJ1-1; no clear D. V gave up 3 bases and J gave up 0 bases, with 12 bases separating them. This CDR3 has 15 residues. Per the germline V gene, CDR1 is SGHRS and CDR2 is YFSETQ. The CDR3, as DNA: TGCGCCAGCAGCTCCTTGGGAGGGATGAACACTGAAGCTTTCTTT. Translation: CASSSLGGMNTEAFF.

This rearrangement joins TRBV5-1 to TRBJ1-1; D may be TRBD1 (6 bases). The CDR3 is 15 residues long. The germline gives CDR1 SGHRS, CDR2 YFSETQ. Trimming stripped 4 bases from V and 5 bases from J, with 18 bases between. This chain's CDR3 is CASSLGYRARTEAFF. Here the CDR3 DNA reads TGCGCCAGCAGCCTCGGGTACAGGGCAAGAACTGAAGCTTTCTTT.

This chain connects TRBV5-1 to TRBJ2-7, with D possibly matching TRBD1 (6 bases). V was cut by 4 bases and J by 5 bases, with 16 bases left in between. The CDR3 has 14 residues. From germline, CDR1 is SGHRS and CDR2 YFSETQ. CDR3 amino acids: CASSLHITGNEQYF. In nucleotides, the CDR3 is TGCGCCAGCAGCCTTCACATAACAGGGAACGAGCAGTACTTC.

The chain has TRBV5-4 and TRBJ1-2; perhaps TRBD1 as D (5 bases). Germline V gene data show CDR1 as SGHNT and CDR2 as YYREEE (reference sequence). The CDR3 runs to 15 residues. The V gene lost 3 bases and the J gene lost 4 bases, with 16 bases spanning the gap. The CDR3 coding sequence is TGTGCCAGCAGCTCCGGGAAGGGGTTGGGCTATGGCTACACCTTC. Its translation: CASSSGKGLGYGYTF.

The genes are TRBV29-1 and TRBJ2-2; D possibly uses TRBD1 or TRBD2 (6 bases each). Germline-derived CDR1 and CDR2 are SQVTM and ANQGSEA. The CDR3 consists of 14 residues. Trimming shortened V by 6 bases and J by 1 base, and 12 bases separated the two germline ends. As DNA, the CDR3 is TGCAGCGTGGACAAGGGGGGGAACACCGGGGAGCTGTTTTTT. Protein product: CSVDKGGNTGELFF.

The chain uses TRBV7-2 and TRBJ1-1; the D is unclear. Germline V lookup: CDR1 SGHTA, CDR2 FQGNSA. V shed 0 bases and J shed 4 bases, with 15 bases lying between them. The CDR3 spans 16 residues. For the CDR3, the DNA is TGTGCCAGCAGCTTAGCAGGTCAGGCGTCGGTCACTGAAGCTTTCTTT. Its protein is CASSLAGQASVTEAFF.

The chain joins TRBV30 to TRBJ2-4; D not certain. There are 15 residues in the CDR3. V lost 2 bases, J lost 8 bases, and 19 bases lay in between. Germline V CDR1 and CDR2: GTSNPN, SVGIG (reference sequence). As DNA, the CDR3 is TGTGCCTGGAGTTGGAAAGGTGGGCGGTCGGACATTCAGTACTTC. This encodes CAWSWKGGRSDIQYF.

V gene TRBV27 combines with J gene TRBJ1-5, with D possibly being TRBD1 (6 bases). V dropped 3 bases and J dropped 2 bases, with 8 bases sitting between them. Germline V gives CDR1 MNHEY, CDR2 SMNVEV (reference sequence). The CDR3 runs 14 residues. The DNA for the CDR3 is TGTGCCAGCAGTTTTGACAGGCGCAATCAGCCCCAGCATTTT. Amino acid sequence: CASSFDRRNQPQHF.

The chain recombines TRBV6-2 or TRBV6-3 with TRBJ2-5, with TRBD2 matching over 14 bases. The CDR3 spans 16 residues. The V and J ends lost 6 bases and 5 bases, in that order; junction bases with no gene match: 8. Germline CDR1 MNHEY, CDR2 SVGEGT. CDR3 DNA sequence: TGTGCCAGCAGCTATGGACTAGCGGGGGGAGGCGAGACCCAGTACTTC. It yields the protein CASSYGLAGGGETQYF.

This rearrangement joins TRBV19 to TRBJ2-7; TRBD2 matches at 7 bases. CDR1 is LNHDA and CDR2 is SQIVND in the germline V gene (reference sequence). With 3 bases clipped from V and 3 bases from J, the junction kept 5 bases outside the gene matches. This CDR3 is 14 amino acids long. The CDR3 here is CASSIGGGVYEQYF. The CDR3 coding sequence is TGTGCCAGTAGTATTGGGGGAGGGGTCTACGAGCAGTACTTC.

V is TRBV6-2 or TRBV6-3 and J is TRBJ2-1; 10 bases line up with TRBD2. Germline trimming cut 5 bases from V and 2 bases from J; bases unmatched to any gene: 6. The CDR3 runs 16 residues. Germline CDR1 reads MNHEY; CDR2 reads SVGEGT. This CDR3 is CASSGSSGGPYNEQFF. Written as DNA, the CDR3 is TGTGCCAGCAGTGGTTCTAGCGGGGGCCCCTACAATGAGCAGTTCTTC.

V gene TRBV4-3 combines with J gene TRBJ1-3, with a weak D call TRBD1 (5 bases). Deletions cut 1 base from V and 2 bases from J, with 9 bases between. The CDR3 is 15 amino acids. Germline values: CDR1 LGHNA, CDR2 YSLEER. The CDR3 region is CASSQGSGTGNTIYF. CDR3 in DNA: TGCGCCAGCAGCCAAGGATCAGGGACTGGAAACACCATATATTTT.

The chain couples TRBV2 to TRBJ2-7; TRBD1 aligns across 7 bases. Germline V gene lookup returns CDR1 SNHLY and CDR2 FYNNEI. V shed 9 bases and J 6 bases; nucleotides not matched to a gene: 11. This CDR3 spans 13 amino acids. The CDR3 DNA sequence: TGTGCCAGTCCCGGGACAGAGCCCTCCGAGCAGTACTTC. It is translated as CASPGTEPSEQYF.

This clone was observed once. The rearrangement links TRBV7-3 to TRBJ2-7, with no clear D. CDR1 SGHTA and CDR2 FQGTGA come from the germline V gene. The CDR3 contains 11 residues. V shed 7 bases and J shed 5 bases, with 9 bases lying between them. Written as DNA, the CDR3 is TGTGCCAGCACTTATCGGAACGAGCAGTACTTC. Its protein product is CASTYRNEQYF.

The CDR3 bases are TGTGCCAGCAAGAAGGGCTCAGAGACCCAGTACTTC. It specifies CASKKGSETQYF. The V gene is TRBV2, the J gene TRBJ2-5; D not resolved. CDR1 is SNHLY, CDR2 FYNNEI, per germline. Trimming removed 7 bases from V and 4 bases from J, with 10 bases in between. The CDR3 covers 12 residues.

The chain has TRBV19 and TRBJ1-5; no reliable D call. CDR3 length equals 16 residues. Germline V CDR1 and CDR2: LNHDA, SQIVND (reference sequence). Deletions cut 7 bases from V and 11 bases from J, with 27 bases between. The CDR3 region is CASMRLKDDRQSAQHF. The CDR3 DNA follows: TGTGCCAGTATGCGTTTGAAAGATGATCGACAATCGGCCCAGCATTTT. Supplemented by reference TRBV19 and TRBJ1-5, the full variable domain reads DGGITQSPKYLFRKEGQNVTLSCEQNLNHDAMYWYRQDPGQGLRLIYYSQIVNDFQKGDIAEGYSVSREKKESFPLTVTSAQKNPTAFYLCASMRLKDDRQSAQHFGDGTRLSIL.

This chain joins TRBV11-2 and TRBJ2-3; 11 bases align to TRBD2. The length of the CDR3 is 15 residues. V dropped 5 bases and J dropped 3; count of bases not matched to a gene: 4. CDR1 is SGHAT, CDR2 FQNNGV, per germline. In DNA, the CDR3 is TGTGCCAGCAGCCTCCTAGCGGGGGGTACAGATACGCAGTATTTT. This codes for CASSLLAGGTDTQYF.

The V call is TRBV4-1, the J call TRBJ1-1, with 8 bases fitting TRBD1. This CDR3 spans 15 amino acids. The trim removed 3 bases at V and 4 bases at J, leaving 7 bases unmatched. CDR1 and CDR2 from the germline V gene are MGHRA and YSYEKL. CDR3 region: CASSQDRALGTEAFF. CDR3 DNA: TGCGCCAGCAGCCAGGACAGGGCGCTGGGCACTGAAGCTTTCTTT.

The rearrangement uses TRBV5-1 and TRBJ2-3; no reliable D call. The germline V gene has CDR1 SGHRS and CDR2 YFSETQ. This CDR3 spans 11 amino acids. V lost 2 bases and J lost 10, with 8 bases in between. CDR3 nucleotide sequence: TGCGCCAGCAGCTTTTCGGGTCCGCAGTATTTT. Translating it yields CASSFSGPQYF. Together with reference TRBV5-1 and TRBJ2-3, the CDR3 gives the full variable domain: KAGVTQTPRYLIKTRGQQVTLSCSPISGHRSVSWYQQTPGQGLQFLFEYFSETQRNKGNFPGRFSGRQFSNSRSEMNVSTLELGDSALYLCASSFSGPQYFGPGTRLTVL.

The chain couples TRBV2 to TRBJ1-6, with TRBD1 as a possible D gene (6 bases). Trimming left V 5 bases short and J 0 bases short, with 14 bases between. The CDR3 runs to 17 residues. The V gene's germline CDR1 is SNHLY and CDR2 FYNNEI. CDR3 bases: TGTGCCAGCAGTCTAGGGGGGGCCTTCTCCTATAATTCACCCCTCCACTTT. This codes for CASSLGGAFSYNSPLHF.